This T cell receptor (beta chain) was recovered during a study of CXCR3-negative and CXCR3-positive naive CD8 T cells. The study, taken as a whole, reports: CXCR3-negative naive cells had less hydrophobic TRB CDR3s than did CXCR3-positive naive cells.

The CDR3 has 14 amino acids. Germline lookup yields CDR1 SGHTA and CDR2 FQGNSA. The libraries of TRB cDNA were prepared using 5' RACE with UMI labels. TCRdb reprocessed the 5' RACE reads, with one entry per CDR3 protein and no DNA. Its clone listing holds about 63,000 distinct CDR3 sequences. A note on this clonotype: No antigen is known for it.

The clonotype was recovered from a human donor in good health. Some clones in this sample may be carry-over from other donors' samples. The sequenced sample consisted of naive CXCR3+ CD8+ T cells from blood. The subset denotes: CD45RO-CCR7+CD27+CD95- naive CD8+ T cells expressing CXCR3 (TNR3+). The gene calls are TRBV7-2 and TRBJ2-1; without DNA, the TCRdb call of TRBD2 cannot be checked. Here the CDR3 reads CASPSGEARDEQFF.